This TCR beta chain was captured in a study of T cell clonality in common variable immunodeficiency. Study outcomes and limitations: Fewer deletions and N-nucleotide insertions were reportedly seen in common variable immunodeficiency TCR beta sequences. CVID subjects showed higher TCRbeta clonality than healthy controls.

Equal genomic DNA amounts from CVID and control samples were sequenced. The assay was immunoSEQ multiplex PCR, and TCRdb's table has in-frame clones only and misses some. The sample shows 30,000 to 40,000 clones, none of them appearing just once. Ten or more counts support this clone. Its target is not known. The read ends 3 residues early relative to the CDR3; the germline J gene fills the gap. The CDR3 has 13 amino acids. V was trimmed by 2 bases and J by 6 bases, leaving 10 bases between them. Germline V CDR1 and CDR2: LNHDA, SQIVND (reference sequence). The chain joins TRBV19 to TRBJ1-2; possible D gene TRBD1, 5 bases. The sequence was obtained from a person between 18 and 70 years old in good health. Sequenced input: peripheral blood mononuclear cells. The CDR3 bases that were read are TGTGCCAGTAGTATACAGGGTAAGGATGGC. It yields the protein CASSIQGKDG. The entire CDR3 protein is CASSIQGKDGYTF.